The 22 T cell receptor beta chains below all came from one sample that was sequenced in a study of vaccination and CD4 T cells after COVID-19. The Oncomine TCR Beta short-read assay was applied to DNA of cultured CD4+ T cells. TCRdb passed the PCR reads through MiXCR, listing each CDR3 protein once. The sample contains nearly 15,000 distinct CDR3 sequences, 78% of which appear only once. The antigens of these receptors remain unknown. Treatment of the sample: roughly ten-day PBMC culture with coronavirus spike peptide pools or control peptides (ViraFEST assay). This specimen consisted of CD4+ T cells from blood, cultured in vitro, obtained after SARS-CoV-2 vaccination. These receptors were taken from a human donor who received a COVID-19 vaccine.

This chain connects TRBV7-6 to TRBJ2-1; 9 positions agree with TRBD2. In germline, CDR1 is SGHVS, CDR2 FNYEAQ. CDR3 length: 18 amino acids. With 5 bases clipped from V and 9 bases from J, the junction kept 20 bases outside the gene matches. CDR3 residues: CASSPEGRGGPFIGEQFF. CDR3 coding DNA: TGTGCCAGCAGCCCTGAGGGGCGGGGGGGCCCTTTCATCGGTGAGCAGTTCTTC.

The chain combines TRBV20-1 with TRBJ1-2; maybe TRBD1 (6 bases). V lost 3 bases to trimming and J lost 2 bases, with 10 bases between them. The CDR3 sequence is 13 residues long. CDR1 and CDR2 (germline): DFQATT, SNEGSKA (reference sequence). The DNA for the CDR3 is TGCAGTGCTAGGACAGGACCGAACTATGGCTACACCTTC. This sequence encodes CSARTGPNYGYTF.

This clonotype has only a few counts. The chain joins TRBV20-1 to TRBJ2-7; TRBD2 matches at 7 bases. This CDR3 spans 14 amino acids. Germline CDR1 is DFQATT and CDR2 is SNEGSKA (reference sequence). Trimming took 5 bases from V and 2 from J; bases not matched to a gene: 9. The CDR3 reads CSALPTSVPYEQYF. The CDR3 coding sequence is TGCAGTGCTCTCCCAACTAGCGTCCCCTACGAGCAGTACTTC.

This clonotype occurred a few times. The chain employs TRBV7-8 and TRBJ2-3; 10 bases align to TRBD2. Losses at the gene ends were 1 base for V and 4 bases for J; bases not matched to a gene: 5. In germline, CDR1 is SGHVS, CDR2 FQNEAQ. The CDR3 runs to 16 residues. CDR3 DNA sequence: TGTGCCAGCAGCTTAGTTAGCGGGGGGCCGGCAGATACGCAGTATTTT. Amino acid sequence: CASSLVSGGPADTQYF.

V usage is TRBV19 and J usage is TRBJ1-6; D uncertain. The CDR3 loop spans 15 amino acids. Germline V gene data show CDR1 as LNHDA and CDR2 as SQIVND (reference sequence). With 2 bases removed from V and 7 bases from J, the gap between germline ends came to 12 bases. The CDR3 protein is CASSIRSGLNSPLHF. The CDR3, as DNA: TGTGCCAGTAGTATACGATCCGGGTTGAATTCACCCCTCCACTTT. The complete variable domain, with remaining parts taken from reference TRBV19 and TRBJ1-6, reads DGGITQSPKYLFRKEGQNVTLSCEQNLNHDAMYWYRQDPGQGLRLIYYSQIVNDFQKGDIAEGYSVSREKKESFPLTVTSAQKNPTAFYLCASSIRSGLNSPLHFGNGTRLTVT.

DNA of the CDR3: TGTGCCTGGAGTAAGGGGACCACTGAAGCTTTCTTT. Protein product: CAWSKGTTEAFF. The chain is built from TRBV30 and TRBJ1-1, with a possible D match to TRBD1 (5 bases). The germline V gene encodes CDR1 GTSNPN and CDR2 SVGIG (reference sequence). V lost 2 bases to trimming and J lost 4 bases, with 8 bases between them. This CDR3 is built from 12 residues.

Regarding this clonotype: One junction end disagrees with the germline gene, perhaps due to a read error. The chain combines TRBV6-1 with TRBJ2-3; TRBD2 agrees at 9 bases. Germline V CDR1 and CDR2: MNHNS, SASEGT. This CDR3 comprises 15 residues. The CDR3 is CAISDASGGTDTQYF. In nucleotides, the CDR3 is TGTGCCATCAGTGATGCTAGCGGGGGCACAGATACGCAGTATTTT.

The chain carries TRBV20-1 and TRBJ1-1; TRBD1 agrees at 7 bases. The CDR3 totals 15 residues. Trimming cost V 1 base and J 5 bases; bases outside gene matches: 10. Per the germline V gene, CDR1 is DFQATT and CDR2 is SNEGSKA (reference sequence). CDR3 amino acids: CSARGGRGLGTEAFF. The CDR3 DNA follows: TGCAGTGCTAGAGGAGGTAGGGGGCTTGGGACTGAAGCTTTCTTT.

This clonotype was detected a few times. The chain uses TRBV7-2 and TRBJ1-5; perhaps TRBD1 as D (6 bases). Per the germline V gene, CDR1 is SGHTA and CDR2 is FQGNSA. The CDR3 totals 15 residues. V lost 2 bases and J lost 5, with 13 bases in between. This chain's CDR3 is CASSLMAGAHQPQHF. The DNA for the CDR3 is TGTGCCAGCAGCTTAATGGCAGGGGCGCATCAGCCCCAGCATTTT. The whole variable domain, remainder taken from reference TRBV7-2 and TRBJ1-5, is GAGVSQSPSNKVTEKGKDVELRCDPISGHTALYWYRQSLGQGLEFLIYFQGNSAPDKSGLPSDRFSAERTGGSVSTLTIQRTQQEDSAVYLCASSLMAGAHQPQHFGDGTRLSIL.

The chain has TRBV10-1 and TRBJ1-6, with D possibly being TRBD1 (6 bases). V dropped 2 bases and J dropped 8 bases, with 10 bases sitting between them. Germline V gene sequence: CDR1 WNHNN, CDR2 SYGVQD (reference sequence). The CDR3 has 14 residues. The CDR3 here is CASSEGGGDSPLHF. In nucleotides, the CDR3 is TGCGCCAGCAGTGAGGGAGGGGGGGATTCACCCCTCCACTTT.

With respect to this clonotype: The junction departs from germline at one end; a sequencing error may be responsible. This chain links TRBV10-1 with TRBJ2-7; D possibly matches TRBD1 or TRBD2 (5 bases each). The CDR3 has 15 residues. In germline, CDR1 is WNHNN, CDR2 SYGVQD (reference sequence). The CDR3 DNA reads TGCGCCAGCAGTGCCCGGGGCACACCCTCCTCCGAGCAGTACTTC. Protein product: CASSARGTPSSEQYF.

This clonotype was seen a handful of times. The V and J genes are TRBV30 and TRBJ2-5, with D perhaps matching TRBD2 (6 bases). V was shortened by 5 bases and J by 1 base, with 11 bases between the two germline ends. CDR3 length equals 13 residues. In germline, CDR1 is GTSNPN, CDR2 SVGIG (reference sequence). CDR3 residues: CAWGRGPQETQYF. As DNA, the CDR3 is TGTGCCTGGGGGCGGGGACCCCAAGAGACCCAGTACTTC.

This chain joins TRBV6-5 and TRBJ2-5; unclear D gene. Per the germline V gene, CDR1 is MNHEY and CDR2 is SVGAGI. V was shortened by 0 bases and J by 5 bases, with 13 bases between the two germline ends. The CDR3 runs 15 residues. The CDR3 here is CASSYSLGPVETQYF. The CDR3 region has the DNA TGTGCCAGCAGTTACTCTCTAGGACCGGTGGAGACCCAGTACTTC.

In this sample, this clonotype is medium-sized. The rearrangement uses TRBV27 and TRBJ1-2; the D gene is possibly TRBD1 (5 bases). The CDR3 runs to 13 residues. Trimming removed 6 bases at V and 8 bases at J, with 16 bases between. Germline V gene lookup returns CDR1 MNHEY and CDR2 SMNVEV (reference sequence). CDR3 bases: TGTGCCAGCAGCCCCTGGAGGGGTGACGGCTACACCTTC. Translated, it gives CASSPWRGDGYTF.

This rearrangement joins TRBV27 to TRBJ1-2; TRBD1 is a possible D gene (5 bases). The CDR3 loop spans 17 amino acids. Trimming shortened V by 3 bases and J by 8 bases, and 25 bases separated the two germline ends. Germline V gene sequence: CDR1 MNHEY, CDR2 SMNVEV (reference sequence). For the CDR3, the DNA is TGTGCCAGCAGTTTCGCGGGCCCCTCCGGGACCTCGGGCGGCTACACCTTC. Its protein is CASSFAGPSGTSGGYTF.

This clonotype was seen a handful of times. V is TRBV6-2 or TRBV6-3 and J is TRBJ2-3; perhaps TRBD2 as D (6 bases). V lost 5 bases, J lost 4 bases, and 13 bases lay in between. The length of the CDR3 is 14 residues. From germline, CDR1 is MNHEY and CDR2 SVGEGT. In DNA, the CDR3 is TGTGCCAGCAGTCTCCAGCGGGTAGCAGATACGCAGTATTTT. This codes for CASSLQRVADTQYF.

This clonotype appeared a few times. V is TRBV20-1 and J is TRBJ1-5; 8 nucleotides line up with TRBD1. The CDR3 consists of 13 residues. CDR1 DFQATT and CDR2 SNEGSKA come from the germline V gene (reference sequence). The V gene end was trimmed by 5 bases and the J gene end by 6 bases; junction bases not matched to a gene: 6. The CDR3 protein is CSARRQGTQPQHF. For the CDR3, the DNA is TGCAGTGCTCGCCGACAGGGGACTCAGCCCCAGCATTTT.

V gene TRBV19 combines with J gene TRBJ2-7; a weak D match, TRBD1 (6 bases). From germline, CDR1 is LNHDA and CDR2 SQIVND (reference sequence). The CDR3 is 15 residues long. V was cut by 3 bases and J by 3 bases, with 15 bases left in between. DNA of the CDR3: TGTGCCAGTAGTATCACAGGGTCTAGGAACTACGAGCAGTACTTC. As protein: CASSITGSRNYEQYF. The full variable domain, completed using reference TRBV19 and TRBJ2-7, is DGGITQSPKYLFRKEGQNVTLSCEQNLNHDAMYWYRQDPGQGLRLIYYSQIVNDFQKGDIAEGYSVSREKKESFPLTVTSAQKNPTAFYLCASSITGSRNYEQYFGPGTRLTVT.

The chain employs TRBV20-1 and TRBJ1-2; 7 bases match TRBD1. CDR1 is DFQATT and CDR2 is SNEGSKA in the germline V gene (reference sequence). The CDR3 runs 16 residues. Trimming at V came to 1 base and at J to 4 bases, leaving 12 bases not matched to a gene. Written as DNA, the CDR3 is TGCAGTGCTAGAGGCGCAGGGGGAGTAGGACCCTATGGCTACACCTTC. Protein product: CSARGAGGVGPYGYTF.

V and J are TRBV20-1 and TRBJ2-7; TRBD1 matches 7 bases. The germline CDR1 and CDR2 sequences are DFQATT and SNEGSKA (reference sequence). Trimming cost V 5 bases and J 2 bases; bases outside gene matches: 6. This CDR3 spans 13 amino acids. In DNA, the CDR3 is TGCAGTGCTGGGTCGGGACAGCCCTACGAGCAGTACTTC. Protein product: CSAGSGQPYEQYF.

The chain combines TRBV24-1 with TRBJ2-1; TRBD2 aligns across 7 bases. The trim removed 4 bases at V and 4 bases at J, leaving 9 bases unmatched. Germline CDR1 is KGHDR and CDR2 is SFDVKD. The CDR3 consists of 16 residues. CDR3 sequence (DNA): TGTGCCACCAGTGACCCTGGGACGGGGGGATACAATGAGCAGTTCTTC. This translates into CATSDPGTGGYNEQFF.

This sequence joins TRBV19 and TRBJ2-2, with D possibly matching TRBD1 (5 bases). Germline V CDR1 and CDR2: LNHDA, SQIVND (reference sequence). There are 12 residues in the CDR3. Trimming pared 5 bases from V and 8 bases from J, leaving 9 bases between. CDR3 sequence reads: CASSQGTGELFF. CDR3 bases: TGTGCCAGTAGTCAGGGAACGGGGGAGCTGTTTTTT.